This is a list of T cell receptor beta chains from one sample in a study of shared clonotypes between healthy human individuals. TCRdb's copy holds only in-frame clones and misses some; the assay was immunoSEQ multiplex PCR. Among more than 1.2 million clones listed, around 98.5% were seen once. Sample: naive CD4+ T cells sorted from blood. All receptors come from a man aged 25-45 years in good health. CDR3s include the opening cysteine and the closing phenylalanine or tryptophan. The D gene is left open where the match is weak.

d_call	j_call	v_call	cdr3_nt	cdr3_aa
TRBD1	TRBJ2-3	TRBV7-6	TGTGCCAGCAGCTTAAGAGGACAGGGGTCGACAGATACGCAGTATTTT	CASSLRGQGSTDTQYF
NA	TRBJ2-7	TRBV4-2	TGTGCCAGCAGCCAAATCCAAACGACAGACGGGAGCTACGAGCAGTACTTC	CASSQIQTTDGSYEQYF
NA	TRBJ1-1	TRBV27	TGTGCCAGCAGTTTCAGGGGCGTCAACCCCTCTGAAGCTTTCTTT	CASSFRGVNPSEAFF
TRBD1	TRBJ2-2	TRBV19	TGTGCCAGTAGTCCAAGGGGGGTTCGGACAGGGGAAACCGGGGAGCTGTTTTTT	CASSPRGVRTGETGELFF
NA	TRBJ1-4	TRBV27	TGTGCCAGCAGATCCGGGTCCTTGGGCCAAAAACTGTTTTTT	CASRSGSLGQKLFF
NA	TRBJ2-7	TRBV6-1	TGTGCCAGCAGTTCGGACAGAAGCTCCTACGAGCAGTACTTC	CASSSDRSSYEQYF
NA	TRBJ2-7	TRBV11-2	TGTGCCAGCAGCTTAGTTGCAAGGGACGAGCAGTACTTC	CASSLVARDEQYF
NA	TRBJ2-1	TRBV5-8	TGTGCCAGCAGCTTGGGGCTGAGGCTAAGGGGTGAGCAGTTCTTC	CASSLGLRLRGEQFF
NA	TRBJ2-7	TRBV7-2	TGTGCCAGCAGCGGGGGCCTGGGGGCAAGCGGGTGGACCTACGAGCAGTACTTC	CASSGGLGASGWTYEQYF
NA	TRBJ2-7	TRBV9	TGTGCCAGCAGCAAAGGGGGGACAGAGTGGACCCCCTCCTACGAGCAGTACTTC	CASSKGGTEWTPSYEQYF
NA	TRBJ1-1	TRBV6-6	TGTGCCAGCAGTTACGCTACTGCAGGTGAGCCAGAAGCTTTCTTT	CASSYATAGEPEAFF
NA	TRBJ2-1	TRBV9	TGTGCCAGCAGCGTAGAACCGCACAGTGAGCAGTTCTTC	CASSVEPHSEQFF
NA	TRBJ2-7	TRBV4-3	TGCGCCAGCAGCCAAGCCCTCGGACTGAGAGCCTACGAGCAGTACTTC	CASSQALGLRAYEQYF
TRBD1	TRBJ1-1	TRBV5-1	TGCGCCAGCAGCTTGGGGACAGGGTTAGAAGCTTTCTTT	CASSLGTGLEAFF
TRBD1	TRBJ2-3	TRBV19	TGTGCCACCATCGACAGGGGTAGAAAAGATACGCAGTATTTT	CATIDRGRKDTQYF
NA	TRBJ2-1	TRBV5-1	TGCGCCAGCAGCTTGGCAGGCTTGGAAGTCTCAAATGAGCAGTTCTTC	CASSLAGLEVSNEQFF
NA	TRBJ1-1	TRBV5-5	TGTGCCAGCAGCCAGGAGGGGAGTGCAAAGAACACTGAAGCTTTCTTT	CASSQEGSAKNTEAFF
NA	TRBJ2-5	TRBV19	TGTGCCAGTAAGAGTAGATGGGGGCCCGGGGAGACCCAGTACTTC	CASKSRWGPGETQYF
NA	TRBJ2-2	TRBV19	TGTGCCACCAAAGAGGCGCGCAGGGCCGGGGAGCTGTTTTTT	CATKEARRAGELFF
TRBD2	TRBJ2-3	TRBV19	TGTGCCAGTAGTTCCCACTTTGTGGGTAGCGGGAGTGGGGATACGCAGTATTTT	CASSSHFVGSGSGDTQYF
TRBD1	TRBJ2-7	TRBV7-7	TGTGCTAGCAGTTTACCGGGACAGGGATTCTACGAGCAGTACTTC	CASSLPGQGFYEQYF
TRBD1	TRBJ2-1	TRBV15	TGTGCCACCAGCTCACGGGACAGGTTATACAATGAGCAGTTCTTC	CATSSRDRLYNEQFF